This T cell receptor beta chain derives from a study of response to subunit inactivated influenza vaccine. From the RT-PCR reads, TCRdb called clonotypes with MiXCR, one entry per CDR3 protein. The sample consists of about 520,000 distinct CDR3 sequences, over 25% of them appearing once. This clonotype appeared a single time. CDR3 size: 13 residues. CDR1 is GTSNPN and CDR2 is SVGIG in the germline V gene (reference sequence). V dropped 0 bases and J dropped 5 bases, with 10 bases sitting between them. Sample: CD4+ T cells sorted from PBMCs, taken less than 6 days after vaccination. The receptor comes from a middle-aged man who received an inactivated influenza vaccine. This chain uses TRBV30 with TRBJ2-5; D perhaps matches TRBD1 (6 bases). DNA of the CDR3: TGTGCCTGGAGTGTAGGGGGTCCCGAGACCCAGTACTTC. Translated, it gives CAWSVGGPETQYF.